Listed here are 10 T cell receptor beta chains from one sample, sequenced in a study of T cells in Graves' hyperthyroidism and ophthalmopathy. Template material for amplifying TCR beta CDR3 regions consisted of RNA transcripts. Initially, a first-round RT-PCR of the TCR CDR3 employed the HTBI primer set. TCRdb reprocessed the multiplex PCR reads with MiXCR, giving one entry per CDR3 protein. The sample includes more than 300,000 distinct CDR3 sequences, around a sixth of them seen just once. Material for sequencing was blood. These receptors all come from a man between 18 and 29 years old with Graves' ophthalmopathy.

This clonotype was observed at least ten times. V usage is TRBV28 and J usage is TRBJ1-4, with 7 bases matching TRBD1. This CDR3 is built from 16 residues. Germline V gives CDR1 MDHEN, CDR2 SYDVKM. J lost 2 bases, V lost 5 bases, and 8 bases had no gene match. The CDR3 sequence is CASSPTGLGTNEKLFF. As DNA, the CDR3 is TGTGCCAGCAGTCCGACAGGGCTGGGGACTAATGAAAAACTGTTTTTT.

This clonotype was seen many times. The chain recombines TRBV20-1 with TRBJ1-5; possible D gene TRBD1, 5 bases. Per the germline V gene, CDR1 is DFQATT and CDR2 is SNEGSKA (reference sequence). The V and J ends lost 5 bases and 6 bases respectively, with 11 bases between them. The CDR3 totals 12 residues. The CDR3 loop is CSAPGSGQPQHF. DNA for the CDR3: TGCAGTGCTCCAGGGTCAGGTCAGCCCCAGCATTTT.

This clonotype was counted a few times. The chain carries TRBV27 and TRBJ1-2, with TRBD1 identical over 9 bases. The CDR3 contains 14 residues. Germline lookup yields CDR1 MNHEY and CDR2 SMNVEV (reference sequence). V was pared by 2 bases and J by 8 bases, with 6 bases of the junction left unmatched. The CDR3 sequence is CASSLRDRARGYTF. CDR3 DNA: TGTGCCAGCAGTTTACGGGACAGGGCGCGAGGCTACACCTTC.

J is TRBJ1-2 and V is TRBV3-1; the match to TRBD1 covers 7 bases. Per germline, CDR1 LGHDT and CDR2 YNNKEL (reference sequence). The V segment lost 0 bases and the J segment 8 bases; nucleotides outside the gene matches: 6. The CDR3 runs to 14 residues. In DNA, the CDR3 is TGTGCCAGCAGCCAAGATCGACAGGGAACCGGCTACACCTTC. Translating gives CASSQDRQGTGYTF. The full variable domain, in which reference TRBV3-1 and TRBJ1-2 provide the parts outside the CDR3, is DTAVSQTPKYLVTQMGNDKSIKCEQNLGHDTMYWYKQDSKKFLKIMFSYNNKELIINETVPNRFSPKSPDKAHLNLHINSLELGDSAVYFCASSQDRQGTGYTFGSGTRLTVV.

The table lists this clonotype with many counts. The V and J genes are TRBV6-5 and TRBJ1-1; no firm D call. V gave up 2 bases and J gave up 0 bases, with 10 bases separating them. The CDR3 totals 15 residues. The germline gives CDR1 MNHEY, CDR2 SVGAGI. Written as DNA, the CDR3 is TGTGCCAGCAGTTACGACGGAGCCTTGAACACTGAAGCTTTCTTT. Translating gives CASSYDGALNTEAFF.

About this clonotype itself: At one end the junction does not follow the germline gene, possibly because of a read error. This sequence joins TRBV6-1 and TRBJ1-5; D not certain. The germline CDR1 and CDR2 sequences are MNHNS and SASEGT. The CDR3 consists of 12 residues. In DNA form, the CDR3 reads TGTGCCACCAGTGATTCAGGTCAGCCCCAGCATTTT. Protein sequence: CATSDSGQPQHF.

The J gene is TRBJ1-5, the V gene TRBV14; D not certain. The V gene lost 4 bases and the J gene lost 7 bases, with 11 bases spanning the gap. The CDR3 has 13 residues. Germline CDR1 and CDR2: SGHDN and FVKESK. CDR3 coding DNA: TGTGCCAGCAGCCTCACAGATGAACAGCCCCAGCATTTT. Its protein product is CASSLTDEQPQHF.

This clonotype was counted many times. This rearrangement joins TRBV3-1 to TRBJ1-2; D may be TRBD1 (6 bases). The V gene's germline CDR1 is LGHDT and CDR2 YNNKEL (reference sequence). CDR3 size: 15 residues. V shed 4 bases and J shed 4 bases, with 16 bases lying between them. CDR3 sequence reads: CASSPGAGPAYGYTF. CDR3 DNA sequence: TGTGCCAGCAGCCCGGGGGCAGGGCCAGCCTATGGCTACACCTTC.

The chain combines TRBV7-3 with TRBJ1-1; D gene ambiguous. In germline, CDR1 is SGHTA, CDR2 FQGTGA. Trimming stripped 5 bases from V and 3 bases from J, with 13 bases between. The CDR3 runs 14 residues. The CDR3: CASSPYGLDTEAFF. In DNA form, the CDR3 reads TGTGCCAGCAGCCCATACGGCCTGGACACTGAAGCTTTCTTT. The variable domain in full, with the rest retrieved from reference TRBV7-3 and TRBJ1-1, is GAGVSQTPSNKVTEKGKYVELRCDPISGHTALYWYRQSLGQGPEFLIYFQGTGAADDSGLPNDRFFAVRPEGSVSTLKIQRTERGDSAVYLCASSPYGLDTEAFFGQGTRLTVV.

The gene calls are TRBV20-1 and TRBJ2-3, with D possibly matching TRBD2 (7 bases). Germline values: CDR1 DFQATT, CDR2 SNEGSKA (reference sequence). This CDR3 has 14 amino acids. Trimming took 5 bases from V and 1 from J, leaving 13 bases between them. For the CDR3, the DNA is TGCAGTGCTGACGGGGGGCCGGGCACAGATACGCAGTATTTT. This encodes CSADGGPGTDTQYF.